This T cell receptor (beta chain) is from a study of blood T cell repertoires in COVID-19. Study-level information: Both acute and convalescent COVID-19 samples were obtained from the United States, Italy and Spain. PBMCs, B-cell-depleted T cells, or T cells provided the cDNA or gDNA that made up the material.

As originally analysed: For nucleated cells, counts were estimated from reference gene primer amplification. Sequencing was performed with immunoSEQ multiplex PCR; in TCRdb, only in-frame clones are kept and a portion is missing. The V and J calls and clone size come from that table; D and trimming were worked out from the DNA. The sample carries approximately 230,000 clones, 86% recorded once. In its sample, this clone was seen once. Germline CDR1 is SGHNT and CDR2 is YYREEE (reference sequence). There are 16 residues in the CDR3. J was trimmed by 0 bases and V by 10 bases; bases with no gene match: 14.

The TCR was taken from a young man who had recovered from COVID-19. This chain links TRBV5-4 with TRBJ2-3; the match to TRBD2 covers 7 bases. The sample was peripheral blood. This CDR3 reads CAAINGGIRSTDTQYF. In DNA, the CDR3 is TGTGCCGCTATTAACGGGGGGATCCGAAGCACAGATACGCAGTATTTT. The complete variable domain, with remaining parts taken from reference TRBV5-4 and TRBJ2-3, reads ETGVTQSPTHLIKTRGQQVTLRCSSQSGHNTVSWYQQALGQGPQFIFQYYREEENGRGNFPPRFSGLQFPNYSSELNVNALELDDSALYLCAAINGGIRSTDTQYFGPGTRLTVL.